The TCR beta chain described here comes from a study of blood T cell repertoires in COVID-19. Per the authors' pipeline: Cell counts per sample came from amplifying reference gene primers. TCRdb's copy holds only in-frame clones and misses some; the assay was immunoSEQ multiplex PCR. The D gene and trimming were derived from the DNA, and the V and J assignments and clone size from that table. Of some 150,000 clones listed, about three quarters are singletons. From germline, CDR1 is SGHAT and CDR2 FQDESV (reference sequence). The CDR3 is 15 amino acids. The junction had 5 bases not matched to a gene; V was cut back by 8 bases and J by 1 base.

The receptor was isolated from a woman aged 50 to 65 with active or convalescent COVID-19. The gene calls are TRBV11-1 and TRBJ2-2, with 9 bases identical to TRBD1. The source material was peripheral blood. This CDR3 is CASEQGAWNTGELFF. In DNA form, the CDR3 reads TGTGCCAGCGAACAGGGGGCTTGGAACACCGGGGAGCTGTTTTTT.